Listed below are T cell receptor beta chains from one sample, sequenced in a study. TCRdb ran MiXCR on the RT-PCR reads and lists one entry per CDR3 protein. The top ten hold roughly 3.9% of the sample, which has fewer than 800,000 distinct CDR3 sequences, 12% to 15% seen once. The material sequenced was memory CD4+ T cells from blood. The receptors stem from a female donor in good health, serving as a healthy control. Both conserved end residues are part of each CDR3. Each record gives: CDR3 DNA, CDR3 protein, clone size, D gene, CDR3 length, J gene, V gene. The D gene is left open where the match is weak. Clone sizes are given selectively: once, few, many, or a class where the clone is expanded.

DNA: TGCAGCGTTGAAGACCGAGGGGCTGGAGAAAAACTGTTTTTT; CDR3: CSVEDRGAGEKLFF; size: NA; D: NA; length: 14; J: TRBJ1-4; V: TRBV29-1
DNA: TGTGCCAGCAGCTTAACAGGGGATCACGAGCAGTACTTC; CDR3: CASSLTGDHEQYF; size: many; D: TRBD1; length: 13; J: TRBJ2-7; V: TRBV7-9
DNA: TGTGCCAGCAGTTTAACTTCCGCGGGAGAGACCCAGTACTTC; CDR3: CASSLTSAGETQYF; size: few; D: NA; length: 14; J: TRBJ2-5; V: TRBV12-3/TRBV12-4
DNA: TGTGCCAGCAGCTTGACAGGGGGCTATGAGACCCAGTACTTC; CDR3: CASSLTGGYETQYF; size: few; D: TRBD1; length: 14; J: TRBJ2-5; V: TRBV5-4
DNA: TGTGCCAGCAGCAAGACAGGCGACGGAAACACCATATATTTT; CDR3: CASSKTGDGNTIYF; size: few; D: NA; length: 14; J: TRBJ1-3; V: TRBV12-3/TRBV12-4
DNA: TGTGCCAGCAGCCAAATCGGCCAGGAGCAGTTCTTC; CDR3: CASSQIGQEQFF; size: NA; D: NA; length: 12; J: TRBJ2-1; V: TRBV3-1
DNA: TGCAGCGTTGGGGGGACAGGTTCCACATCGGACACCTTC; CDR3: CSVGGTGSTSDTF; size: many; D: TRBD1; length: 13; J: TRBJ1-2; V: TRBV29-1
DNA: TGTGCCACCAGCAGGTATAGCGGAGGGGAAGAGACCCAGTACTTC; CDR3: CATSRYSGGEETQYF; size: many; D: NA; length: 15; J: TRBJ2-5; V: TRBV15
DNA: TGCAGTGCAACCCCCGCTGACAGGGGCACAGATACGCAGTATTTT; CDR3: CSATPADRGTDTQYF; size: few; D: TRBD1; length: 15; J: TRBJ2-3; V: TRBV20-1
DNA: TGTGCCACCGAGGGGGGGGAGCGGGACGAGCAGTACTTC; CDR3: CATEGGERDEQYF; size: many; D: NA; length: 13; J: TRBJ2-7; V: TRBV24-1
DNA: TGCAGCGTTGAGGACAGAGTCAATGAAAAACTGTTTTTT; CDR3: CSVEDRVNEKLFF; size: many; D: NA; length: 13; J: TRBJ1-4; V: TRBV29-1
DNA: TGTGCCAGCAGTTTAAGTTTGGGATTCACAGATACGCAGTATTTT; CDR3: CASSLSLGFTDTQYF; size: few; D: NA; length: 15; J: TRBJ2-3; V: TRBV28
DNA: TGTGCCAGCAGCATAGGACAGGGGAGCACTGAAGCTTTCTTT; CDR3: CASSIGQGSTEAFF; size: few; D: TRBD1; length: 14; J: TRBJ1-1; V: TRBV7-9
DNA: TGTGCCAGCAGCATTTGGGACAGTTCCTCCGGGTCCTACAATGAGCAGTTCTTC; CDR3: CASSIWDSSSGSYNEQFF; size: few; D: TRBD1; length: 18; J: TRBJ2-1; V: TRBV9
DNA: TGCAGTGCCTACGATGCGGGGGCCCCCACAGATACGCAGTATTTT; CDR3: CSAYDAGAPTDTQYF; size: NA; D: NA; length: 15; J: TRBJ2-3; V: TRBV20-1
DNA: TGCAGCGTCCAGGGGATCGACACTGAAGCTTTCTTT; CDR3: CSVQGIDTEAFF; size: few; D: NA; length: 12; J: TRBJ1-1; V: TRBV29-1
DNA: TGTGCCAGCGATCCGGGACTAGCCTTTAACCACTTCAATGAGCAGTTCTTC; CDR3: CASDPGLAFNHFNEQFF; size: NA; D: NA; length: 17; J: TRBJ2-1; V: TRBV21-1
DNA: TGTGCCAGCAGTGGACAGGGGGCAGCTAACTATGGCTACACCTTC; CDR3: CASSGQGAANYGYTF; size: NA; D: TRBD1; length: 15; J: TRBJ1-2; V: TRBV6-2/TRBV6-3
DNA: TGCGCCAGCAGCGACCTGACACGTCATAGCGGGAGTCCCTCGGAGCAGTTCTTC; CDR3: CASSDLTRHSGSPSEQFF; size: NA; D: TRBD2; length: 18; J: TRBJ2-1; V: TRBV5-1
DNA: TGCAGTGCTTCTGGAGCGGGAAGCTCCTACAATGAGCAGTTCTTC; CDR3: CSASGAGSSYNEQFF; size: NA; D: TRBD2; length: 15; J: TRBJ2-1; V: TRBV20-1
DNA: TGTGCCAGCTCACCATCGGGGGGGCTCCAAGAGACCCAGTACTTC; CDR3: CASSPSGGLQETQYF; size: many; D: TRBD2; length: 15; J: TRBJ2-5; V: TRBV18
DNA: TGCGCCAGCAGCTTAATGCCACCCGGGACAGGGATTGATAACGAGCAGTACTTC; CDR3: CASSLMPPGTGIDNEQYF; size: many; D: TRBD1; length: 18; J: TRBJ2-7; V: TRBV5-1
DNA: TGTGCCAGCAGTTACTCTTTCGAGCAGTTCTTC; CDR3: CASSYSFEQFF; size: few; D: NA; length: 11; J: TRBJ2-1; V: TRBV6-8
DNA: TGCGCCAGCAGCCAAGATCTTGGCAGGGCCGCCGGGGAGCTGTTTTTT; CDR3: CASSQDLGRAAGELFF; size: many; D: NA; length: 16; J: TRBJ2-2; V: TRBV4-1
DNA: TGTGCCAGCAGCTTAACCCTAACGGACAGGCCCGAGCAGTACTTC; CDR3: CASSLTLTDRPEQYF; size: few; D: TRBD1; length: 15; J: TRBJ2-7; V: TRBV7-6
DNA: TGTGCCAGCAGTTACTCCGGGACTAGAGCTTACAATGAGCAGTTCTTC; CDR3: CASSYSGTRAYNEQFF; size: many; D: TRBD2; length: 16; J: TRBJ2-1; V: TRBV6-5
DNA: TGCGCCAGCAGGCCTAATCGTAGGCAGAACCAAGAGACCCAGTACTTC; CDR3: CASRPNRRQNQETQYF; size: few; D: NA; length: 16; J: TRBJ2-5; V: TRBV5-1
DNA: TGCAGTGCTAGAGATCGGGAGGTATCCGAATGGACCCAGTACTTC; CDR3: CSARDREVSEWTQYF; size: NA; D: TRBD2; length: 15; J: TRBJ2-5; V: TRBV20-1
DNA: TGCGCCAGCAGCCAAGATGCGGGGGAAACAGATACGCAGTATTTT; CDR3: CASSQDAGETDTQYF; size: many; D: TRBD2; length: 15; J: TRBJ2-3; V: TRBV4-3
DNA: TGCAGTGCTTGGGGTGAGGGCCTCGAACCTTTGGCGAACACCGGGGAGCTGTTTTTT; CDR3: CSAWGEGLEPLANTGELFF; size: NA; D: NA; length: 19; J: TRBJ2-2; V: TRBV20-1
DNA: TGTGCCAGCAGCCCGTGGGCTGCAGGGAACGCCGATGAGCAGTTCTTC; CDR3: CASSPWAAGNADEQFF; size: NA; D: NA; length: 16; J: TRBJ2-1; V: TRBV11-2
DNA: TGTGCCAGCAGTTTCTCGGGACAGGGGGCGCCTGAAAAACTGTTTTTT; CDR3: CASSFSGQGAPEKLFF; size: NA; D: TRBD1; length: 16; J: TRBJ1-4; V: TRBV6-2/TRBV6-3
DNA: TGTGCCAGCAGCAAAGGGACTCGTCAGCCCCAGCATTTT; CDR3: CASSKGTRQPQHF; size: NA; D: NA; length: 13; J: TRBJ1-5; V: TRBV2
DNA: TGCGCCAGCAGCCAAGCTGACAGGGGGTCCTACGAGCAGTACTTC; CDR3: CASSQADRGSYEQYF; size: few; D: TRBD1; length: 15; J: TRBJ2-7; V: TRBV4-3
DNA: TGCGCCAGCAGCATAGGGACAGTTCTAGCCAAAAACATTCAGTACTTC; CDR3: CASSIGTVLAKNIQYF; size: few; D: TRBD1; length: 16; J: TRBJ2-4; V: TRBV5-1
DNA: TGTGCCAGCAGTTTAAATGGGCCTGATGGCTACACCTTC; CDR3: CASSLNGPDGYTF; size: NA; D: NA; length: 13; J: TRBJ1-2; V: TRBV12-3/TRBV12-4
DNA: TGTGCCAGCAGGGAGACAGGGACGGGCGAGCAGTACTTC; CDR3: CASRETGTGEQYF; size: NA; D: TRBD1; length: 13; J: TRBJ2-7; V: TRBV6-1
DNA: TGTGCCAGCAGCATAGCGACAGGGAATAGCTACAATGAGCAGTTCTTC; CDR3: CASSIATGNSYNEQFF; size: few; D: TRBD1; length: 16; J: TRBJ2-1; V: TRBV9
DNA: TGTGCCAGCAGCCCTAACGGAGACTATGGCTACACCTTC; CDR3: CASSPNGDYGYTF; size: many; D: NA; length: 13; J: TRBJ1-2; V: TRBV6-5
DNA: TGTGCCAGCAGCCAAGGTCGGCAGGGGGCTCTTGGCTACACCTTC; CDR3: CASSQGRQGALGYTF; size: many; D: TRBD1; length: 15; J: TRBJ1-2; V: TRBV4-2
DNA: TGCAGTGCGAAGGACAGGGGGAGCACAGATACGCAGTATTTT; CDR3: CSAKDRGSTDTQYF; size: many; D: TRBD1; length: 14; J: TRBJ2-3; V: TRBV20-1